Listed below are T cell receptor beta chains from one sample, sequenced in a study of T cells in Graves' hyperthyroidism and ophthalmopathy. TCRdb re-analysed the multiplex PCR reads in MiXCR, keeping a single row per CDR3 protein. The sample holds roughly 300,000 distinct CDR3 sequences, roughly 23% seen once. The source material was blood. Receptor source: a woman aged 45-65 years with Graves' hyperthyroidism. Both conserved end residues are trimmed from each CDR3. Fields, in order: J gene, V gene, CDR3 protein.

TRBJ2-7,TRBV7-9,ASSLSIGAYEQY
TRBJ2-3,TRBV19,ASSGRPADTQY
TRBJ1-1,TRBV13,ASSIWTGGNTEAF
TRBJ1-1,TRBV29-1,SVTGGRGLNTEAF
TRBJ2-7,TRBV28,ASSHTSGRTHEQY
TRBJ2-6,TRBV20-1,SAPTGTGANVLT
TRBJ2-1,TRBV10-3,AISKTTGSEQF
TRBJ2-1,TRBV5-6,ASSFRRYNEQF
TRBJ2-7,TRBV6-1,ASRSQREGLSYEQY
TRBJ2-1,TRBV2,ASSDPGQAYNEQF
TRBJ2-1,TRBV7-2,ASSLDWRYSYNEQF
TRBJ2-5,TRBV14,AREMARQGTKWY
TRBJ2-1,TRBV20-1,SARWEIDNEQF
TRBJ2-6,TRBV6-6,ASSYGPAGVASGANVLT
TRBJ2-5,TRBV11-3,ASSSGRTQY
TRBJ2-1,TRBV7-9,ASSWGINEQF
TRBJ1-4,TRBV28,ASSLEGASEKLF
TRBJ1-4,TRBV20-1,SARDTARRDEKLF
TRBJ1-2,TRBV6-5,ASSYRTGLGYT
TRBJ2-5,TRBV7-2,ASSLYRGRRETQY
TRBJ1-1,TRBV11-1,ASSVYRAMNTEAF
TRBJ2-7,TRBV5-1,ASSLGQGASYEQY
TRBJ1-2,TRBV12-3/TRBV12-4,ASSFGKEFYGYT
TRBJ2-7,TRBV5-1,ASSRGQGFSYEQY
TRBJ2-1,TRBV28,ASSLYNNEQF
TRBJ1-2,TRBV3-1,ASSEPTGYGYT
TRBJ2-1,TRBV2,ASYEGGLAGVLEQF
TRBJ2-3,TRBV11-1,ASSPGLAGDTQY
TRBJ1-5,TRBV28,ASSLSQGLNQPQH
TRBJ1-1,TRBV29-1,SVVLGLNTEAF
TRBJ2-7,TRBV12-3/TRBV12-4,ASSLVGGANEQY
TRBJ1-1,TRBV5-1,ASSLGASNTEAF
TRBJ2-7,TRBV6-6,ASSYYGTAGDEQY